What follows are 10 T cell receptor beta chains derived from one specimen sequenced in a study of regulatory dendritic cells for organ transplantation. Method: immunoSEQ multiplex PCR; TCRdb's copy keeps in-frame clones and lacks some. The sample includes under 40,000 clones, 75% to 95% of them seen just once. Input material: naive CD8+ T cells from blood. Described subset: CD45RA+ naive T cells. The source is a human donor in good health.

V is TRBV18 and J is TRBJ2-7; a weak D match, TRBD2 (6 bases). CDR1 is KGHSH and CDR2 is LQKENI in the germline V gene. With 0 bases removed from V and 6 bases from J, the gap between germline ends came to 12 bases. This CDR3 contains 14 residues. The CDR3 DNA reads as TGTGCCAGCTCACCACCAGTTGGAGGGCCCGAGCAGTACTTC. Translated, it gives CASSPPVGGPEQYF. Full variable domain (rest looked up from reference TRBV18 and TRBJ2-7): NAGVMQNPRHLVRRRGQEARLRCSPMKGHSHVYWYRQLPEEGLKFMVYLQKENIIDESGMPKERFSAEFPKEGPSILRIQQVVRGDSAAYFCASSPPVGGPEQYFGPGTRLTVT.

CDR3 loop: CASSLSGGRREASEQFF. CDR3 in DNA: TGTGCCAGCAGCTTATCTGGCGGTCGGCGGGAGGCAAGCGAGCAGTTCTTC. The chain is built from TRBV7-8 and TRBJ2-1, with 8 bases that match TRBD2. The J segment lost 10 bases and the V segment lost 2 bases, leaving 16 bases of the junction unmatched. The CDR3 length is 17 residues. CDR1 SGHVS and CDR2 FQNEAQ come from the germline V gene.

This clone was seen only once. This chain joins TRBV7-9 and TRBJ2-1; a weak D match, TRBD1 (6 bases). Trimming pared 3 bases from V and 4 bases from J, leaving 10 bases between. The CDR3 runs 14 residues. CDR1 and CDR2 from the germline V gene are SEHNR and FQNEAQ (reference sequence). The CDR3 bases are TGTGCCAGCAGCTTTCCCAGGGGATACAATGAGCAGTTCTTC. Translated: CASSFPRGYNEQFF.

J is TRBJ2-7 and V is TRBV4-1; 9 positions match TRBD1. The V and J ends lost 1 base and 3 bases, in that order; junction bases with no gene match: 10. The CDR3 is made up of 17 amino acids. Germline V gene lookup returns CDR1 MGHRA and CDR2 YSYEKL. As DNA, the CDR3 is TGCGCCAGCAGCCAAGGCACCGGGACAGGGTTGAACTACGAGCAGTACTTC. Amino acids: CASSQGTGTGLNYEQYF.

This sequence joins TRBV6-5 and TRBJ1-2, with D maybe TRBD1 (5 bases). The V end lost 8 bases, the J end lost 8 bases, and 24 bases lay between the germline ends. CDR1 and CDR2 (germline): MNHEY, SVGAGI. The CDR3 contains 15 residues. CDR3 sequence: CASGRTGGYQPGYTF. The CDR3, as DNA: TGTGCCAGCGGACGTACAGGAGGGTATCAGCCGGGCTACACCTTC.

This chain uses TRBV13 with TRBJ1-2; the D gene is possibly TRBD1 (5 bases). V was clipped by 0 bases and J by 5 bases, with 19 bases between them. This CDR3 is built from 17 residues. Germline V lookup: CDR1 PRHDT, CDR2 FYEKMQ (reference sequence). The CDR3 sequence: CASSLGRGLAGGYGYTF. The CDR3 coding sequence is TGTGCCAGCAGCTTAGGCCGAGGGCTTGCCGGGGGATATGGCTACACCTTC.

J is TRBJ2-5 and V is TRBV7-3; tentative D call: TRBD1 (6 bases). The CDR3 loop spans 15 amino acids. CDR1 is SGHTA and CDR2 is FQGTGA in the germline V gene. Trimming took off 4 bases at V and 5 bases at J, with 17 bases between the two ends. CDR3 in amino acids: CASSSQGSPGETQYF. The DNA for the CDR3 is TGTGCCAGCAGCTCTCAGGGGAGTCCGGGCGAGACCCAGTACTTC.

The chain employs TRBV7-6 and TRBJ2-3, with 9 bases lining up with TRBD2. Germline V CDR1 and CDR2: SGHVS, FNYEAQ. J gave up 3 bases and V 4 bases, and 11 bases lay outside the gene matches. The CDR3 totals 17 residues. The CDR3 is CASSSEAGGVFTDTQYF. CDR3 DNA sequence: TGTGCCAGCAGCTCAGAAGCGGGAGGCGTTTTTACAGATACGCAGTATTTT.

In its sample, this clone was seen once. The J gene is TRBJ2-7, the V gene TRBV4-2, with 10 bases aligning to TRBD1. The V gene end was trimmed by 0 bases and the J gene end by 5 bases; junction bases not matched to a gene: 13. The germline CDR1 and CDR2 sequences are LGHNA and YNFKEQ. The CDR3 consists of 18 residues. CDR3 DNA: TGTGCCAGCAGCCAAGAGGGCTGGCGGGACAGGGGCACCGACGAGCAGTACTTC. It translates to CASSQEGWRDRGTDEQYF.

The chain combines TRBV6-6 with TRBJ2-1; D is undetermined. Trimming pared 2 bases from V and 0 bases from J, leaving 8 bases between. CDR3 length: 15 residues. Germline assignment: CDR1 MNHNY and CDR2 SVGAGI (reference sequence). CDR3 protein: CASSYGEGSYNEQFF. CDR3 DNA: TGTGCCAGCAGTTACGGGGAAGGCTCCTACAATGAGCAGTTCTTC.